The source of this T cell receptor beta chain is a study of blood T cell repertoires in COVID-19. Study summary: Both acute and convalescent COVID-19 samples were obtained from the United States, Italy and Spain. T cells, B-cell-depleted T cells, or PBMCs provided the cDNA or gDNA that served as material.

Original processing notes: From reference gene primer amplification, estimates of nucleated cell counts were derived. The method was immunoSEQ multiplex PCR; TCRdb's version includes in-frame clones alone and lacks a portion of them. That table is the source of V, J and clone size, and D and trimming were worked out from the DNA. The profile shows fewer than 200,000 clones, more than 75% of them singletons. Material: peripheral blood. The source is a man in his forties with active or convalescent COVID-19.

The CDR3 DNA reads TGTGCCAGCAGTGTTGGACTAGCGGGGAATGCGAACACCGGGGAGCTGTTTTTT. Protein: CASSVGLAGNANTGELFF. This chain uses TRBV2 with TRBJ2-2, with 12 bases identical to TRBD2. CDR1 is SNHLY and CDR2 is FYNNEI in the germline V gene. V was clipped by 4 bases and J by 0 bases; unmatched bases: 6. CDR3 length: 18 amino acids.